Detailed here is one T cell receptor beta chain. TCRdb's table, derived via immunoSEQ multiplex PCR, lists solely in-frame clones and lacks some. The table records 250,000 to 300,000 clones, approximately 83% of them present only once. In germline, CDR1 is ENHRY, CDR2 SYGVKD. The CDR3 covers 14 residues. Trimming stripped 6 bases from V and 4 bases from J, with 16 bases between. The data were taken from a study of blood T cell repertoires in COVID-19. Study information: Acute and convalescent COVID-19 samples came from the United States, Italy and Spain.

V gene TRBV10-3 combines with J gene TRBJ2-7, with D maybe TRBD1 (6 bases). The material sequenced was peripheral blood. The receptor comes from a woman in her sixties or seventies with acute or convalescent COVID-19. Here the CDR3 DNA reads TGTGCCATCAGCATGGCTCGGACAGAGTACGAGCAGTACTTC. It is translated as CAISMARTEYEQYF.